At least ten counts were recorded for the clone carrying this T cell receptor beta chain. No antigen is known for it. Germline CDR1 MNHEY, CDR2 SMNVEV (reference sequence). V was cut by 2 bases and J by 0 bases, with 15 bases left in between. The CDR3 is 17 residues long. This record comes from a study of early T cells in non-severe SARS-CoV-2 infection. Study observations and caveats: VDJdb matches were skewed toward anti-spike CD8 T cell responses.

A single record per CDR3 protein comes from TCRdb applying MiXCR to the 5' RACE reads. The profile shows fewer than 40,000 distinct CDR3 sequences, about 6.2% of them singletons. The TCR comes from an adult who was a healthcare worker with PCR-confirmed SARS-CoV-2 infection or an uninfected control (not recorded which). The sample was whole blood. This rearrangement joins TRBV27 to TRBJ2-3; D possibly corresponds to TRBD1 (6 bases). The CDR3 region is CASSLRGNRRSTDTQYF. CDR3 bases: TGTGCCAGCAGTTTAAGGGGGAACAGGAGAAGCACAGATACGCAGTATTTT.